A selection of T cell receptor beta chains follows, all from one sample in a study of T cells in Graves' hyperthyroidism and ophthalmopathy. Via MiXCR, TCRdb re-called the multiplex PCR reads, giving one row per CDR3 protein. The sample consists of about 200,000 distinct CDR3 sequences, about 15% of them appearing once. The sequencing input was blood. All receptors come from a woman between 45 and 65 years old with Graves' hyperthyroidism. Each CDR3 is given with its conserved first and last residue. D genes are given only for firm matches. Size values are once, few and many counts, or a class for expanded clones, and some rows have none.

abundance	len	d_gene	v_gene	j_gene	CDR3nt	CDR3aa
few	13	NA	TRBV29-1	TRBJ2-1	TGCAGCGTTGAGCTAACCATGGGGGGTGAGCAGTTCTTC	CSVELTMGGEQFF
few	15	TRBD1	TRBV6-1	TRBJ2-1	TGTGCCAGCAGCGCCGTCAGGGGGCTCTACAATGAGCAGTCCTTC	CASSAVRGLYNEQSF
many	15	NA	TRBV7-6	TRBJ2-1	TGTGCCAGCAGCTATGGACTCGGGTCCTACAATGAGCAGTTCTTC	CASSYGLGSYNEQFF
many	15	TRBD2	TRBV7-9	TRBJ2-1	TGTGCCAGCAGCTCCGGTAGCGGGAACTACAATGAGCAGTTCTTC	CASSSGSGNYNEQFF
few	16	TRBD2	TRBV30	TRBJ2-1	TGTGCCTGGAGTCGACTAGCGGGAGGGTTATACAATGAGCAGTTCTTC	CAWSRLAGGLYNEQFF
NA	19	TRBD2	TRBV6-1	TRBJ2-3	TGTGCCAGCAGTCACCCTGGAAGGCCTAGCGGGAGGGCCGGTGATACGCAGTATTTT	CASSHPGRPSGRAGDTQYF
NA	14	NA	TRBV3-1	TRBJ2-5	TGTGCCAGCAGCCAGTCGGGGGTCCAAGAGACCCAGTACTTC	CASSQSGVQETQYF
many	17	NA	TRBV18	TRBJ2-5	TGTGCCAGCTCACCGTCCTCCTGGCAGGGCCCCCAAGAGACCCAGTACTTC	CASSPSSWQGPQETQYF
many	15	NA	TRBV28	TRBJ1-2	TGTGCCAGCACCCTTGGGACTCCCGGTCCCTATGGCTACACCTTC	CASTLGTPGPYGYTF
many	11	NA	TRBV30	TRBJ2-7	TGTGCCTGGAGTAGGGCGCACGAGCAGTACTTC	CAWSRAHEQYF
many	13	NA	TRBV3-1	TRBJ1-1	TGTGCCAGCAGCCACGGACGGACACTAGAAGCTTTCTTT	CASSHGRTLEAFF
NA	19	NA	TRBV12-3/TRBV12-4	TRBJ2-2	TGTGCCAGCAGTTTAGAGAGGATCGGCCCGGGGATGAACACCGGGGAGCTGTTTTTT	CASSLERIGPGMNTGELFF
many	15	NA	TRBV28	TRBJ2-2	TGTGCCAGCAGTTCCGGAGGCTTGGGCACCGGGGAGCTGTTTTTT	CASSSGGLGTGELFF
few	13	NA	TRBV20-1	TRBJ2-7	TGCAGTGCCGCGGTGGCAATAACCCACGAGCAGTACTTC	CSAAVAITHEQYF
many	15	TRBD1	TRBV7-9	TRBJ1-2	TGTGCCAGCAGCTTAGGGGACAGGTCGTCCGATGGCTACACCTTC	CASSLGDRSSDGYTF
many	15	TRBD1	TRBV9	TRBJ1-1	TGTGCCAGCAGCGTAGAATGGACAGGGAGCACTGAAGCTTTCTTT	CASSVEWTGSTEAFF
few	13	NA	TRBV14	TRBJ2-1	TGTGCCAGCAGACGGCAGTCCTACAATGAGCAGTTCTTC	CASRRQSYNEQFF
few	14	TRBD2	TRBV19	TRBJ2-3	TGTGCCGCCCGAAGCGGGAGGGCTGGGGATACGCAGTATTTT	CAARSGRAGDTQYF
many	14	NA	TRBV5-1	TRBJ1-1	TGCGCCAGCAGCTTTTCGGGACGGAACACTGAAGCTTTCTTT	CASSFSGRNTEAFF
many	16	TRBD1	TRBV5-1	TRBJ2-3	TGCGCCAGCAGCACCGGGACAGGGGGAAACACAGATACGCAGTATTTT	CASSTGTGGNTDTQYF
many	14	NA	TRBV12-3/TRBV12-4	TRBJ1-5	TGTGCCAGCAGCAGGGACTCAGGCAATCAGCCCCAGCATTTT	CASSRDSGNQPQHF
few	16	NA	TRBV5-1	TRBJ1-3	TGCGCCAGCAGCTCCCTAGTGCGAAGGAGTGGAAACACCATATATTTT	CASSSLVRRSGNTIYF
few	15	TRBD2	TRBV11-3	TRBJ2-2	TGTGCCAGCAGCTTCGGAGGGAGGGCCGCCGGGGAGCTGTTTTTT	CASSFGGRAAGELFF
many	13	TRBD2	TRBV6-1	TRBJ2-1	TGTGCCAGCACCACGACTAGCAGAAGTGAGCAGTTCTTC	CASTTTSRSEQFF
many	17	TRBD1	TRBV12-3/TRBV12-4	TRBJ1-5	TGTGCCAGCAGTCCCGGGACAGGGTACGTTAGCAATCAGCCCCAGCATTTT	CASSPGTGYVSNQPQHF
many	15	TRBD1	TRBV7-7	TRBJ2-5	TGTGCTAGCAGCTCTGGACAGGGGGCGGACGAGACCCAGTACTTC	CASSSGQGADETQYF
NA	13	NA	TRBV19	TRBJ1-5	TGTGCCAGTAGTATACCAGGGAATCAGCCCCAGCATTTT	CASSIPGNQPQHF
NA	15	NA	TRBV20-1	TRBJ2-6	TGCAGTGCTGGACCGGTCGGATCTGGGGCCAACGTCCTGACTTTC	CSAGPVGSGANVLTF
few	15	TRBD2	TRBV7-8	TRBJ2-7	TGTGCCAGCAGCCAGACTAGCGGGACCTCCTACGAGCAGTACTTC	CASSQTSGTSYEQYF
many	17	NA	TRBV11-2	TRBJ2-7	TGTGCCAGCAGCTTAGAGGTCCGGGCAGGGAGCTCCTACGAGCAGTACTTC	CASSLEVRAGSSYEQYF
many	13	NA	TRBV7-2	TRBJ1-1	TGTGCCAGCAGCCTGGGGGGGACCACTGAAGCTTTCTTT	CASSLGGTTEAFF
NA	14	NA	TRBV28	TRBJ2-5	TGTGCCAGCAGTTTGAGTCTATCTGGAGAGACCCAGTACTTC	CASSLSLSGETQYF
many	15	TRBD1	TRBV30	TRBJ2-7	TGTGCCTGGTGCGAGGACAGGGGGATAGCCTACGAGCAGTACTTC	CAWCEDRGIAYEQYF